The next 4 T cell receptor beta chains were all read from a single sample in a study of PD-1 blockade in classical Hodgkin lymphoma. TCRdb's table, derived via immunoSEQ multiplex PCR, lists solely in-frame clones and lacks some. The sample lists about 98,000 clones, roughly 92% seen once, with 2.8% in the top ten. All patients relapsed after autologous stem cell transplantation, and brentuximab vedotin exposure varied. Sequenced material: peripheral blood mononuclear cells (PBMCs), taken at baseline. The receptors were gathered from a human donor with classical Hodgkin lymphoma.

The rearrangement joins TRBV18 to TRBJ2-7; possibly TRBD2 for D (6 bases). The CDR3 is 15 residues long. The germline V gene encodes CDR1 KGHSH and CDR2 LQKENI. V dropped 8 bases and J dropped 2 bases, with 19 bases sitting between them. The DNA for the CDR3 is TGTGCCAGCACCCTACAGGACTACCCGGCCTACGAGCAGTACTTC. This encodes CASTLQDYPAYEQYF.

The table lists this clone with a count of one. This rearrangement joins TRBV19 to TRBJ2-1; no clear D gene. Germline CDR1 LNHDA, CDR2 SQIVND (reference sequence). Trimming stripped 7 bases from V and 2 bases from J, with 9 bases between. The CDR3 covers 13 residues. The CDR3 nucleotides read TGTGCCAGTAACCCCAGCCCCTACAATGAGCAGTTCTTC. It codes for CASNPSPYNEQFF.

CDR3 coding DNA: TGTGCCAGCAGCCGGGGGACAGGGGGGATGGGCTACACCTTC. It is translated as CASSRGTGGMGYTF. The chain carries TRBV4-2 and TRBJ1-2; TRBD1 agrees at 11 bases. Looked up from germline, CDR1 is LGHNA and CDR2 is YNFKEQ. This CDR3 has 14 residues. Trimming at V came to 4 bases and at J to 8 bases, leaving 6 bases not matched to a gene.

The rearrangement links TRBV7-6 to TRBJ2-7; 9 bases fit TRBD1. The V gene's germline CDR1 is SGHVS and CDR2 FNYEAQ. The CDR3 sequence is 14 residues long. Trimming cost V 5 bases and J 3 bases; bases outside gene matches: 5. CDR3 DNA sequence: TGTGCCAGCAGCGTCGGGACAGGGTACTACGAGCAGTACTTC. This gives the protein CASSVGTGYYEQYF.